These 26 T cell receptor beta chains were sequenced from one sample in a study of CXCR3-negative and CXCR3-positive naive CD8 T cells. 5' RACE with UMI labels generated the TRB cDNA libraries. TCRdb reworked the 5' RACE reads into one entry per CDR3 protein, no DNA. This table lists some 25,000 distinct CDR3 sequences. Material: naive CXCR3- CD8+ T cells from blood. Subset: CD45RO-CCR7+CD27+CD95- naive CD8+ T cells lacking CXCR3 (TNR3-). Receptor source: a human donor in good health. Some clones in this sample may be carry-over from other donors' samples.

This chain joins TRBV20-1 and TRBJ2-7; TCRdb calls TRBD1, which cannot be checked without DNA. The CDR3 spans 14 residues. Germline V gives CDR1 DFQATT, CDR2 SNEGSKA (reference sequence). The CDR3 sequence: CSARRPLSSYEQYF.

The rearrangement joins TRBV7-9 to TRBJ2-7. Germline lookup yields CDR1 SEHNR and CDR2 FQNEAQ (reference sequence). The CDR3 is made up of 14 amino acids. The chain's CDR3 is CASSLAVTYYEQYF.

This sequence joins TRBV29-1 and TRBJ1-4. Germline V gene lookup returns CDR1 SQVTM and CDR2 ANQGSEA. This CDR3 has 13 amino acids. CDR3 protein: CSVEEWANEKLFF.

This clonotype shows up as medium-sized (0.01 to 0.1%) by frequency. This chain connects TRBV28 to TRBJ2-7; there is no DNA to check the TCRdb D call of TRBD1. The CDR3 runs 14 residues. Germline V lookup: CDR1 MDHEN, CDR2 SYDVKM. The CDR3 sequence: CASSFQGAFDEQYF.

By frequency, this clonotype is medium-sized. This chain joins TRBV6-4 and TRBJ1-1. The CDR3 is made up of 13 amino acids. Per germline, CDR1 MRHNA and CDR2 SNTAGT. The chain's CDR3 is CASSFGEDTEAFF.

The CDR3 sequence: CASSYGQLPPTKQYF. This chain connects TRBV6-2 or TRBV6-3 to TRBJ2-7. Germline V gene lookup returns CDR1 MNHEY and CDR2 SVGEGT. This CDR3 has 15 residues.

The chain is built from TRBV2 and TRBJ2-7; TCRdb indicates TRBD2, and absent DNA this call remains unverified. Per the germline V gene, CDR1 is SNHLY and CDR2 is FYNNEI. This CDR3 is 14 amino acids long. The CDR3 is CASSDGGGAYEQYF.

The chain recombines TRBV12-3 or TRBV12-4 with TRBJ2-3. The CDR3 spans 14 residues. Here the CDR3 reads CASSFRKRWDTQYF.

V is TRBV28 and J is TRBJ2-5; TCRdb lists TRBD1, though no DNA is available to test this call. The CDR3 length is 14 residues. CDR1 is MDHEN, CDR2 SYDVKM, per germline. The CDR3 spells CASSTRQDQETQYF.

The CDR3 loop reads CASSLAGGPSYEQYF. The rearrangement links TRBV11-2 to TRBJ2-7; TCRdb returns TRBD1, unconfirmable since there is no DNA. There are 15 residues in the CDR3. CDR1 is SGHAT, CDR2 FQNNGV, per germline.

The genes are TRBV6-5 and TRBJ2-3; the D gene TCRdb calls, TRBD2, cannot be checked with no DNA. There are 19 residues in the CDR3. Looked up from germline, CDR1 is MNHEY and CDR2 is SVGAGI. The CDR3 protein is CASSYRLFRTSGDTDTQYF.

This rearrangement joins TRBV6-5 to TRBJ1-2; absent DNA, TCRdb's TRBD1 call cannot be checked. Germline V gene data show CDR1 as MNHEY and CDR2 as SVGAGI. The CDR3 has 15 residues. CDR3 residues: CASSLYMTGGNGYTF.

The V and J genes are TRBV9 and TRBJ2-3; TCRdb gives TRBD1 as the D gene, but with no DNA this cannot be confirmed. The CDR3 contains 14 residues. Germline V gene lookup returns CDR1 SGDLS and CDR2 YYNGEE. The CDR3 sequence: CASGGASFLYTQYF.

The chain links TRBV4-1 to TRBJ2-3; TCRdb reports TRBD2, a call that lacks DNA to check it against. The V gene's germline CDR1 is MGHRA and CDR2 YSYEKL. The CDR3 loop spans 14 amino acids. CDR3 residues: CASSQGDFTDTQYF.

The J gene is TRBJ2-3, the V gene TRBV13. Germline values: CDR1 PRHDT, CDR2 FYEKMQ (reference sequence). This CDR3 spans 12 amino acids. CDR3 loop: CASSPDRDTQYF.

This chain connects TRBV7-9 to TRBJ1-5. Germline CDR1 is SEHNR and CDR2 is FQNEAQ (reference sequence). This CDR3 contains 13 residues. CDR3: CASSFAQYGPQHF.

The V call is TRBV6-1, the J call TRBJ2-1; TCRdb lists TRBD2, though no DNA is available to test this call. There are 15 residues in the CDR3. Germline V gene lookup returns CDR1 MNHNS and CDR2 SASEGT. The CDR3 spells CASSVPGTSYTEQFF.

This chain joins TRBV15 and TRBJ2-1. The CDR3 has 11 residues. Germline values: CDR1 LNHNV, CDR2 YYDKDF (reference sequence). The CDR3 sequence: CATSKDNEQFF.

The chain combines TRBV29-1 with TRBJ2-1; the D call from TCRdb, TRBD1, cannot be confirmed without DNA. There are 14 residues in the CDR3. CDR1 is SQVTM and CDR2 is ANQGSEA in the germline V gene. CDR3 in amino acids: CSVEITDGGLEQFF.

The chain couples TRBV6-2 or TRBV6-3 to TRBJ1-5; TCRdb's D call of TRBD1 is untestable without DNA. Germline values: CDR1 MNHEY, CDR2 SVGEGT. The CDR3 has 16 residues. CDR3 sequence: CASSYSDRDSNQPQHF.

CDR3 region: CASSQYNVRAGLWTEAFF. The rearrangement links TRBV14 to TRBJ1-1. The CDR3 totals 18 residues. CDR1 is SGHDN, CDR2 FVKESK, per germline.

The chain recombines TRBV29-1 with TRBJ2-5; TCRdb designates TRBD1, a call that cannot be tested without DNA. This CDR3 has 14 amino acids. Per germline, CDR1 SQVTM and CDR2 ANQGSEA. The CDR3 protein is CSVNPGQGRETQYF.

V gene TRBV20-1 combines with J gene TRBJ1-2; TCRdb indicates TRBD1, and absent DNA this call remains unverified. The CDR3 covers 15 residues. The germline V gene has CDR1 DFQATT and CDR2 SNEGSKA (reference sequence). CDR3 loop: CSARDSRQGNYGYTF.

The CDR3 here is CASKGQGRYGYTF. The genes are TRBV27 and TRBJ1-2; the TCRdb D gene call, TRBD1, has no DNA to confirm it. The CDR3 is 13 residues long. The germline V gene encodes CDR1 MNHEY and CDR2 SMNVEV (reference sequence).

The chain has TRBV7-2 and TRBJ1-1; TCRdb lists TRBD1, though no DNA is available to test this call. From germline, CDR1 is SGHTA and CDR2 FQGNSA. The CDR3 totals 18 residues. The CDR3 sequence: CASSLYAVGTGGGVEAFF.

This chain links TRBV11-1 with TRBJ2-3; TCRdb calls TRBD2, which cannot be checked without DNA. The CDR3 runs to 17 residues. Per the germline V gene, CDR1 is SGHAT and CDR2 is FQDESV (reference sequence). The CDR3: CASSLKAGGPDTDTQYF.